A selection of T cell receptor beta chains follows, all from one sample in a study of shared clonotypes between healthy human individuals. The method was immunoSEQ multiplex PCR; TCRdb's version includes in-frame clones alone and lacks a portion of them. The sample records 1.5 million to 2.5 million clones, less than 95% being singletons. The material sequenced was naive CD8+ T cells sorted from blood. Receptors were obtained from a man aged 18 to 29 in good health. CDR3s include the opening cysteine and the closing phenylalanine or tryptophan. Fields, in order: V gene, D gene, CDR3 protein. A D gene is named only where the DNA matches it firmly.

V gene: TRBV4-3
D gene: TRBD2
CDR3 protein: CASSQIAGDYNEQFF

V gene: TRBV30
D gene: TRBD1
CDR3 protein: CAWRTGTVNTEAFF

V gene: TRBV27
D gene: .
CDR3 protein: CASSLSGFWNYGYTF

V gene: TRBV5-1
D gene: .
CDR3 protein: CASSFGGETQYF

V gene: TRBV5-3
D gene: TRBD1
CDR3 protein: CARSLSTDRRGNTEAFF

V gene: TRBV7-8
D gene: .
CDR3 protein: CASSLGGAEQSYEQYF

V gene: TRBV5-1
D gene: TRBD1
CDR3 protein: CASSTDRGRTHTEAFF

V gene: TRBV9
D gene: TRBD2
CDR3 protein: CASSVASGGLQETQYF

V gene: TRBV11-2
D gene: TRBD1
CDR3 protein: CASSLIQGEQYF

V gene: TRBV28
D gene: .
CDR3 protein: CASSLNSDGEQYF

V gene: TRBV7-9
D gene: .
CDR3 protein: CASSSETSSYEQYF